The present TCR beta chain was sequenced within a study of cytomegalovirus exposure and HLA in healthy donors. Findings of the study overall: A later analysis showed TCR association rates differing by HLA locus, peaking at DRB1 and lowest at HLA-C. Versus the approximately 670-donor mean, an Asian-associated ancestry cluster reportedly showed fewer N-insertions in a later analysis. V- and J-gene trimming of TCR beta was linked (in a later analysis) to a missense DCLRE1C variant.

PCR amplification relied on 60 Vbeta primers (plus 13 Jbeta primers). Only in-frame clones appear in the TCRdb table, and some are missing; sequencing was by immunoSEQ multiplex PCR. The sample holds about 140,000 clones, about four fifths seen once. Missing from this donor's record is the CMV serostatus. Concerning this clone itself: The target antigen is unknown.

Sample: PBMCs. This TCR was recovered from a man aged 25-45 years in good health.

CDR3 nucleotides: TGCGCCAGCTCTAGCCTAGCGGGATCAATAGATACGCAGTATTTT. It encodes CASSSLAGSIDTQYF. The gene calls are TRBV5-1 and TRBJ2-3, with 9 bases that match TRBD2. V lost 7 bases, J lost 5 bases, and 11 bases stayed unmatched. The CDR3 covers 15 residues. The germline V gene has CDR1 SGHRS and CDR2 YFSETQ.